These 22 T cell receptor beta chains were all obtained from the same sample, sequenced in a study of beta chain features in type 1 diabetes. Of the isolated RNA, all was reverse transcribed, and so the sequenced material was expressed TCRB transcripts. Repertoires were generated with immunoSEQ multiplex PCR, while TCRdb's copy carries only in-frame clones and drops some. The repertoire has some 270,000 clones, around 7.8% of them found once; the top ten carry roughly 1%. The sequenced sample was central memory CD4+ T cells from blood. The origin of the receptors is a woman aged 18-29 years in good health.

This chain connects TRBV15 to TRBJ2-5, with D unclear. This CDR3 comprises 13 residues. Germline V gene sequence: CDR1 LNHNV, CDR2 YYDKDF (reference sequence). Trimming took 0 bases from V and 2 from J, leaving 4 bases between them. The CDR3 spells CATSRDQQETQYF. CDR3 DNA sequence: TGTGCCACCAGCAGAGATCAACAAGAGACCCAGTACTTC.

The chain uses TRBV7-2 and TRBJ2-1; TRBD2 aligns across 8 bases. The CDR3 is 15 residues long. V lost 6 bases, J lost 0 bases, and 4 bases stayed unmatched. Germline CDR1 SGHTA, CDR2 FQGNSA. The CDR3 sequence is CASRSGTSSYNEQFF. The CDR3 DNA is TGTGCCAGCAGATCCGGGACTAGCTCCTACAATGAGCAGTTCTTC. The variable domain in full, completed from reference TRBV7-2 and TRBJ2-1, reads GAGVSQSPSNKVTEKGKDVELRCDPISGHTALYWYRQSLGQGLEFLIYFQGNSAPDKSGLPSDRFSAERTGGSVSTLTIQRTQQEDSAVYLCASRSGTSSYNEQFFGPGTRLTVL.

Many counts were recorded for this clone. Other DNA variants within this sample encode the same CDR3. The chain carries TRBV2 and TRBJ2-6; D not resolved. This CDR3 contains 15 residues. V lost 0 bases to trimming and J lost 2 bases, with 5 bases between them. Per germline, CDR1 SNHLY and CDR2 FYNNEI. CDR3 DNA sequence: TGTGCCAGCAGTGAAGCGCTTCCTGGGGCCAACGTCCTGACTTTC. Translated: CASSEALPGANVLTF.

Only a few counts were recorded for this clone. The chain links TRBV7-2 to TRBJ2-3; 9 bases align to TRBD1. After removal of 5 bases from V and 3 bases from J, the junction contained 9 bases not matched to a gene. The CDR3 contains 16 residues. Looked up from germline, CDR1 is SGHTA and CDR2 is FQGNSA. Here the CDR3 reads CASSEPTGGETDTQYF. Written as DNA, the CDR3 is TGTGCCAGCAGCGAACCTACAGGGGGCGAGACAGATACGCAGTATTTT.

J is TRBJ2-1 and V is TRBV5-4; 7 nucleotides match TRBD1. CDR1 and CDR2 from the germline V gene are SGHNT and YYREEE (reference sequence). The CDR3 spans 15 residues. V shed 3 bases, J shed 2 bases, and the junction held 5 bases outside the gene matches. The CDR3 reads CASSSGQATYNEQFF. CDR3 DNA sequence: TGTGCCAGCAGCTCCGGACAGGCTACCTACAATGAGCAGTTCTTC.

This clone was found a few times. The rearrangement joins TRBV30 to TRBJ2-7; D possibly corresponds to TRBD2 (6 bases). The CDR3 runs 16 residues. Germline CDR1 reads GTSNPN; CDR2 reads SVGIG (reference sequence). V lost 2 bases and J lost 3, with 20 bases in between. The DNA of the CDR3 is TGTGCCTGGAGTCCACCTCGACTAGTTGCTTACTACGAGCAGTACTTC. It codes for CAWSPPRLVAYYEQYF.

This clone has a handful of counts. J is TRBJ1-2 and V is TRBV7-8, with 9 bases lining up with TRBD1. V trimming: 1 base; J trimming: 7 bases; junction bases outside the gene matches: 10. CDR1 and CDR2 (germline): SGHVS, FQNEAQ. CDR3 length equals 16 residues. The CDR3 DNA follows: TGTGCCAGCAGCTTAGGGTGGGACAGGGCCGTGCGTGGCTACACCTTC. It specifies CASSLGWDRAVRGYTF.

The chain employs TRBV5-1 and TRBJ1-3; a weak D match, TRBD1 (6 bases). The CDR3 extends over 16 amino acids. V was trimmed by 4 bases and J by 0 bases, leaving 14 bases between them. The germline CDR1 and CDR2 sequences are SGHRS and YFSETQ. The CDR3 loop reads CASSQGTPISGNTIYF. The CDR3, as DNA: TGCGCCAGCAGCCAAGGGACACCAATCTCTGGAAACACCATATATTTT.

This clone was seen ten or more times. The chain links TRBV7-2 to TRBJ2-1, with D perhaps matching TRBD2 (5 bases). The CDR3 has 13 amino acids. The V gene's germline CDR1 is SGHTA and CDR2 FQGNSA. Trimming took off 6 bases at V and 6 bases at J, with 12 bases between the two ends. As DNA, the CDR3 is TGTGCCAGCAGACTGACTATAGGCAATGAGCAGTTCTTC. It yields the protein CASRLTIGNEQFF.

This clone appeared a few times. The CDR3 is CASSNRDQPQHF. CDR3 sequence (DNA): TGTGCCAGCAGCAACAGGGACCAGCCCCAGCATTTT. The chain recombines TRBV6-5 with TRBJ1-5, with a weak D call TRBD1 (6 bases). Between the trimmed V and J ends, which lost 6 bases and 7 bases, there was a span of 10 bases. This CDR3 is built from 12 residues. Germline lookup yields CDR1 MNHEY and CDR2 SVGAGI.

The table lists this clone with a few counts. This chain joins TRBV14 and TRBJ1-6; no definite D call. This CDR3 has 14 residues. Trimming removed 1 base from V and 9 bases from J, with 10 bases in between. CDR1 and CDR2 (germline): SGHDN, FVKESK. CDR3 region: CASSQGSRVSPLHF. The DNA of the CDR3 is TGTGCCAGCAGCCAAGGATCGAGGGTTTCACCCCTCCACTTT. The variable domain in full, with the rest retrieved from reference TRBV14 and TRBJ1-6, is EAGVTQFPSHSVIEKGQTVTLRCDPISGHDNLYWYRRVMGKEIKFLLHFVKESKQDESGMPNNRFLAERTGGTYSTLKVQPAELEDSGVYFCASSQGSRVSPLHFGNGTRLTVT.

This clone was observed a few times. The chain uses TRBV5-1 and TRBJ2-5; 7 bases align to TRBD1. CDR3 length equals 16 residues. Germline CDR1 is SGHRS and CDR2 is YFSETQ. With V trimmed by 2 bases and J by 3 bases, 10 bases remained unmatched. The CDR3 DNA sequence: TGCGCCAGCAGCTTTGGAGCCCGGACAGGAGAAGAGACCCAGTACTTC. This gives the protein CASSFGARTGEETQYF.

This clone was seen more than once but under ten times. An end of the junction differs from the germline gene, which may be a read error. The CDR3 is CASSRPTANYGYTF. The CDR3 DNA sequence: TGCGCCAGCAGCCGCCCGACAGCAAACTATGGCTACACCTTC. This sequence joins TRBV5-4 and TRBJ1-2, with D perhaps TRBD1 (5 bases). CDR1 SGHNT and CDR2 YYREEE come from the germline V gene (reference sequence). The CDR3 is 14 amino acids. The full variable domain, in which reference TRBV5-4 and TRBJ1-2 provide the parts outside the CDR3, is ETGVTQSPTHLIKTRGQQVTLRCSSQSGHNTVSWYQQALGQGPQFIFQYYREEENGRGNFPPRFSGLQFPNYSSELNVNALELDDSALYLCASSRPTANYGYTFGSGTRLTVV.

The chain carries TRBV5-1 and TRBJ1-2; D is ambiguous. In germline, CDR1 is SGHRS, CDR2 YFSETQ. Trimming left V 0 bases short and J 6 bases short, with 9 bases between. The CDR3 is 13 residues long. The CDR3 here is CASSLAGYDGYTF. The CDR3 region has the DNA TGCGCCAGCAGCTTGGCGGGGTACGATGGCTACACCTTC.

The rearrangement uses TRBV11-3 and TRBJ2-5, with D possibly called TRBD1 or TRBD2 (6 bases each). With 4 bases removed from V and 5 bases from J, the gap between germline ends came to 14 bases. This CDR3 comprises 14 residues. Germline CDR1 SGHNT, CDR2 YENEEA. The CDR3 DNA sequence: TGTGCCAGCAGCTCAGGATTAGGGGGGGAGACCCAGTACTTC. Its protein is CASSSGLGGETQYF.

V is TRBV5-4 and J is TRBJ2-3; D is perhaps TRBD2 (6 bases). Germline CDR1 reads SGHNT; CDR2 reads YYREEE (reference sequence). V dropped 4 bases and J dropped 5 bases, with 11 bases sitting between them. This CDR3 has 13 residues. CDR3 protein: CASSPPGEDTQYF. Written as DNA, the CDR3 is TGTGCCAGCAGCCCTCCGGGAGAAGATACGCAGTATTTT. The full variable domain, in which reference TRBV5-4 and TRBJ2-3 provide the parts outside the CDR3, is ETGVTQSPTHLIKTRGQQVTLRCSSQSGHNTVSWYQQALGQGPQFIFQYYREEENGRGNFPPRFSGLQFPNYSSELNVNALELDDSALYLCASSPPGEDTQYFGPGTRLTVL.

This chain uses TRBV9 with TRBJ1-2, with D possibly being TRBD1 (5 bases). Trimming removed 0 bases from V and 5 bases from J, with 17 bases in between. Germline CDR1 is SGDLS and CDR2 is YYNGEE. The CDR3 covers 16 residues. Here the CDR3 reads CASSVGGRELPYGYTF. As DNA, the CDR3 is TGTGCCAGCAGCGTAGGGGGCAGGGAATTACCGTATGGCTACACCTTC.

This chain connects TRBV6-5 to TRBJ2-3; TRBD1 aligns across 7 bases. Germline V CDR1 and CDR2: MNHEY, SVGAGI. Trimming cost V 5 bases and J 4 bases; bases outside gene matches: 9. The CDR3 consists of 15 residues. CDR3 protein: CASSRQGTLADTQYF. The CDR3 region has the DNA TGTGCCAGCAGTCGACAGGGTACGTTGGCAGATACGCAGTATTTT.

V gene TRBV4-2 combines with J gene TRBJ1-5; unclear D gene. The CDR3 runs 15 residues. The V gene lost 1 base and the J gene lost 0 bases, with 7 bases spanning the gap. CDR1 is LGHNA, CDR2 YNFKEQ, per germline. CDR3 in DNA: TGTGCCAGCAGCCAAGTGGGGAATAGCAATCAGCCCCAGCATTTT. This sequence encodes CASSQVGNSNQPQHF.

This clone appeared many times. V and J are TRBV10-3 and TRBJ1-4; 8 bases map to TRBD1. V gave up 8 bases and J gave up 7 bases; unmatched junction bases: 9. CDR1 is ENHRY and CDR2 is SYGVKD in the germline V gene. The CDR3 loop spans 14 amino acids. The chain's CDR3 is CAIRPTGEAEKLFF. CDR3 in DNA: TGTGCCATCCGACCGACAGGGGAGGCTGAAAAACTGTTTTTT.

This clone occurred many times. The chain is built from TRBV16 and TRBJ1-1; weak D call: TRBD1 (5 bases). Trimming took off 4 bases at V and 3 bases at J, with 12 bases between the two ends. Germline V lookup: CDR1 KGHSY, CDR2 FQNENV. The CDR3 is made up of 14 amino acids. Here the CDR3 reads CASSLQGEDTEAFF. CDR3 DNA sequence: TGTGCCAGCAGCCTTCAGGGAGAGGACACTGAAGCTTTCTTT.

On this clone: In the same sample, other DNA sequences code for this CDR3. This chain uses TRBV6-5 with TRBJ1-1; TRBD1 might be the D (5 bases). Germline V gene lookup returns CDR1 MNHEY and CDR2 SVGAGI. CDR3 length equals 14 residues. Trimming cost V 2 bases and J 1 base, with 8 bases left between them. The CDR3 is CASSYGGENTEAFF. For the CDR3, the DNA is TGTGCCAGCAGTTACGGGGGGGAGAACACTGAAGCTTTCTTT.